Listed here are 32 T cell receptor beta chains from one sample, sequenced in a study of preoperative IRX-2 immunotherapy in early breast cancer. Profiling relied on immunoSEQ multiplex PCR, and the TCRdb table lists in-frame clones only, not all of them. The table lists roughly 27,000 clones, roughly four fifths of them singletons, with 5.5% to 8% in the top ten. This sample's treatment: preoperative locoregional IRX-2 cytokine immunotherapy. The specimen comprised lymph node tissue, sampled after IRX-2 immunotherapy. Receptor source: a human donor with breast cancer.

This clone was counted once. This sequence joins TRBV6-8 and TRBJ2-3, with 11 bases aligning to TRBD2. J was trimmed by 2 bases and V by 6 bases; bases with no gene match: 1. There are 14 residues in the CDR3. The germline gives CDR1 MNHGY, CDR2 SAAAGT. The CDR3 bases are TGTGCCAGCAGACTAGCGGGAGCCACAGATACGCAGTATTTT. As protein: CASRLAGATDTQYF.

The rearrangement joins TRBV11-3 to TRBJ2-2; D not certain. The CDR3 has 14 residues. V gave up 1 base and J gave up 5 bases, with 8 bases separating them. Germline loops: CDR1 SGHNT, CDR2 YENEEA. CDR3 sequence: CASSLVVGTGELFF. Written as DNA, the CDR3 is TGTGCCAGCAGCTTAGTTGTGGGTACCGGGGAGCTGTTTTTT.

The rearrangement links TRBV7-1 to TRBJ1-4; D call uncertain. Being an ORF, TRBV7-1 has a function that is uncertain. With 4 bases removed from V and 3 bases from J, the gap between germline ends came to 12 bases. The CDR3 totals 15 residues. The CDR3 DNA is TGTGCCAGCAGCTTAGAAGGCAGGTCTAATGAAAAACTGTTTTTT. It is translated as CASSLEGRSNEKLFF.

The chain couples TRBV18 to TRBJ2-3; no reliable D call. The V end was cut by 1 base, the J end by 3 bases, with 14 bases between. Looked up from germline, CDR1 is KGHSH and CDR2 is LQKENI. The length of the CDR3 is 16 residues. CDR3: CASSPRATTVTDTQYF. The CDR3 coding sequence is TGTGCCAGCTCACCACGAGCCACCACCGTGACAGATACGCAGTATTTT.

In its sample, this clone was seen a few times. The CDR3 nucleotides read TGTGCCAGCAGCCCAGACAGCTTTCGGGACAATGAGCAGTTCTTC. Translating gives CASSPDSFRDNEQFF. The V and J genes are TRBV11-3 and TRBJ2-1, with a possible D match to TRBD1 (5 bases). Per the germline V gene, CDR1 is SGHNT and CDR2 is YENEEA. CDR3 length: 15 residues. The germline V and J ends were trimmed by 5 bases and 5 bases, with 16 bases remaining between them. The variable domain in full, with the rest retrieved from reference TRBV11-3 and TRBJ2-1, is EAGVVQSPRYKIIEKKQPVAFWCNPISGHNTLYWYLQNLGQGPELLIRYENEEAVDDSQLPKDRFSAERLKGVDSTLKIQPAELGDSAVYLCASSPDSFRDNEQFFGPGTRLTVL.

The chain employs TRBV28 and TRBJ2-7; D remains ambiguous. V was pared by 8 bases and J by 6 bases, with 17 bases between. CDR1 and CDR2 from the germline V gene are MDHEN and SYDVKM. The CDR3 totals 13 residues. The CDR3 DNA is TGTGCCAGCCATGCTAAATTCAGGACCGAGCAGTACTTC. Its translation is CASHAKFRTEQYF.

V gene TRBV22-1 combines with J gene TRBJ2-7; TRBD2, the table's D call, lacks a check against the DNA. TRBV22-1 is given as a pseudogene. This CDR3 region has 16 residues. The CDR3, as DNA: TGTGCCAGCAGTTGGGGACTAGCGGGAGGGTTGTACGAGCAGTACTTC. Amino acids: CASSWGLAGGLYEQYF.

The chain is built from TRBV6-8 and TRBJ2-1; perhaps TRBD2 as D (5 bases). The germline V gene encodes CDR1 MNHGY and CDR2 SAAAGT. CDR3 length: 15 residues. V dropped 5 bases and J dropped 6 bases, with 17 bases sitting between them. The CDR3 DNA reads TGTGCCAGCAGTCCGGGGTCCCCGTATTTCAATGAGCAGTTCTTC. Residues: CASSPGSPYFNEQFF.

This chain uses TRBV11-3 with TRBJ1-3, with 7 positions matching TRBD1. CDR1 is SGHNT, CDR2 YENEEA, per germline. The V and J ends lost 4 bases and 0 bases, in that order; junction bases with no gene match: 6. This CDR3 has 16 amino acids. In nucleotides, the CDR3 is TGTGCCAGCAGCTCGGGACAGCCCCTCTCTGGAAACACCATATATTTT. It specifies CASSSGQPLSGNTIYF.

This clone has just a few counts. V gene TRBV28 combines with J gene TRBJ2-1; 15 bases align to TRBD2. CDR1 and CDR2 (germline): MDHEN, SYDVKM. V dropped 6 bases and J dropped 6; count of bases not matched to a gene: 9. The CDR3 has 17 residues. The CDR3 coding sequence is TGTGCCAGCAGCCAACCCTGGACTAGCGGGAGGGCCAATGAGCAGTTCTTC. Translation: CASSQPWTSGRANEQFF. Full variable domain (rest looked up from reference TRBV28 and TRBJ2-1): DVKVTQSSRYLVKRTGEKVFLECVQDMDHENMFWYRQDPGLGLRLIYFSYDVKMKEKGDIPEGYSVSREKKERFSLILESASTNQTSMYLCASSQPWTSGRANEQFFGPGTRLTVL.

The gene calls are TRBV28 and TRBJ2-7; D unclear. This CDR3 contains 12 residues. The V end lost 2 bases, the J end lost 2 bases, and 4 bases lay between the germline ends. In germline, CDR1 is MDHEN, CDR2 SYDVKM. This chain's CDR3 is CASSLTPYEQYF. DNA of the CDR3: TGTGCCAGCAGTTTAACCCCCTACGAGCAGTACTTC.

The sample holds a few counts of this clone. The V gene is TRBV19, the J gene TRBJ2-3; no clear D. CDR1 is LNHDA, CDR2 SQIVND, per germline (reference sequence). The CDR3 contains 14 residues. Trimming stripped 5 bases from V and 0 bases from J, with 9 bases between. CDR3 loop: CASSVGPSTDTQYF. As DNA, the CDR3 is TGTGCCAGTAGTGTCGGCCCTAGCACAGATACGCAGTATTTT. Full variable domain (outside the CDR3, taken from reference TRBV19 and TRBJ2-3): DGGITQSPKYLFRKEGQNVTLSCEQNLNHDAMYWYRQDPGQGLRLIYYSQIVNDFQKGDIAEGYSVSREKKESFPLTVTSAQKNPTAFYLCASSVGPSTDTQYFGPGTRLTVL.

V and J are TRBV15 and TRBJ1-2; 9 bases line up with TRBD1. From germline, CDR1 is LNHNV and CDR2 YYDKDF (reference sequence). CDR3 length equals 14 residues. The J segment lost 8 bases and the V segment lost 3 bases, leaving 7 bases of the junction unmatched. In nucleotides, the CDR3 is TGTGCCACCAGCAGGAGGACAGGGGCGCGGGGCTACACCTTC. Protein sequence: CATSRRTGARGYTF. Full variable domain (rest looked up from reference TRBV15 and TRBJ1-2): DAMVIQNPRYQVTQFGKPVTLSCSQTLNHNVMYWYQQKSSQAPKLLFHYYDKDFNNEADTPDNFQSRRPNTSFCFLDIRSPGLGDTAMYLCATSRRTGARGYTFGSGTRLTVV.

This clone was seen more than once but under ten times. The J gene is TRBJ2-5, the V gene TRBV19, with 10 bases that match TRBD1. Losses at the gene ends were 9 bases for V and 6 bases for J; bases not matched to a gene: 7. The germline V gene encodes CDR1 LNHDA and CDR2 SQIVND (reference sequence). The CDR3 is 13 residues long. The CDR3 sequence is CASRGTGAQTQYF. CDR3 in DNA: TGTGCCAGCCGAGGGACAGGGGCCCAGACCCAGTACTTC.

The V gene is TRBV18, the J gene TRBJ2-7; 9 bases match TRBD1. Looked up from germline, CDR1 is KGHSH and CDR2 is LQKENI. CDR3 length: 16 amino acids. V lost 3 bases, J lost 6 bases, and 12 bases stayed unmatched. For the CDR3, the DNA is TGTGCCAGCTCACCGAGAATCGGGACAGGGACGGTCGAGCAGTACTTC. Its protein is CASSPRIGTGTVEQYF.

This rearrangement joins TRBV6-8 to TRBJ1-5; 12 bases line up with TRBD1. The ends lost 5 bases at V and 5 bases at J; junction bases unmatched: 10. The CDR3 length is 17 residues. Germline V CDR1 and CDR2: MNHGY, SAAAGT. The CDR3 sequence: CASSLLPGQGAHQPQHF. CDR3 DNA: TGTGCCAGCAGTCTCTTACCGGGACAGGGGGCGCATCAGCCCCAGCATTTT.

The chain uses TRBV6-8 and TRBJ1-2; the D gene is possibly TRBD1 (5 bases). The CDR3 is 14 amino acids. Germline CDR1 and CDR2: MNHGY and SAAAGT. V lost 2 bases and J 3 bases, leaving 10 bases between the germline ends. CDR3 loop: CASSYQQEYYGYTF. The CDR3, as DNA: TGTGCCAGCAGTTACCAACAGGAGTACTATGGCTACACCTTC.

The V gene is TRBV18, the J gene TRBJ2-3; D ambiguous. V was shortened by 4 bases and J by 2 bases, with 7 bases between the two germline ends. Germline CDR1 is KGHSH and CDR2 is LQKENI. The CDR3 consists of 13 residues. This CDR3 is CASSLTTTDTQYF. CDR3 nucleotides: TGTGCCAGCTCACTTACGACCACAGATACGCAGTATTTT.

The chain links TRBV19 to TRBJ1-1, with 10 nucleotides matching TRBD1. Germline V CDR1 and CDR2: LNHDA, SQIVND (reference sequence). This CDR3 has 17 amino acids. The trim removed 7 bases at V and 6 bases at J, leaving 17 bases unmatched. CDR3 loop: CASTRDRGRGILAEAFF. DNA of the CDR3: TGTGCCAGTACCCGAGACAGGGGGCGCGGGATTCTGGCTGAAGCTTTCTTT.

The chain couples TRBV25-1 to TRBJ2-3, with unresolved D. Trimming took off 3 bases at V and 6 bases at J, with 13 bases between the two ends. CDR1 is MGHDK and CDR2 is SYGVNS in the germline V gene. CDR3 length: 14 residues. CDR3 DNA: TGTGCCAGCAGTGAGAGTCCCCCCCGGGATACGCAGTATTTT. This codes for CASSESPPRDTQYF.

The chain uses TRBV5-1 and TRBJ1-2, with 9 bases fitting TRBD1. The length of the CDR3 is 15 residues. J lost 8 bases, V lost 2 bases, and 10 bases had no gene match. Per germline, CDR1 SGHRS and CDR2 YFSETQ. The CDR3 here is CASSLTMTGGYGYTF. The CDR3 DNA reads as TGCGCCAGCAGCTTAACGATGACAGGGGGGTACGGCTACACCTTC. Full variable domain (remainder filled in from reference TRBV5-1 and TRBJ1-2): KAGVTQTPRYLIKTRGQQVTLSCSPISGHRSVSWYQQTPGQGLQFLFEYFSETQRNKGNFPGRFSGRQFSNSRSEMNVSTLELGDSALYLCASSLTMTGGYGYTFGSGTRLTVV.

The rearrangement joins TRBV19 to TRBJ2-7; TRBD1 matches at 11 bases. The CDR3 is made up of 15 amino acids. Trimming cost V 4 bases and J 3 bases; bases outside gene matches: 5. From germline, CDR1 is LNHDA and CDR2 SQIVND (reference sequence). The CDR3 protein is CASSKTGTGGYEQYF. In DNA, the CDR3 is TGTGCCAGTAGTAAAACCGGGACAGGGGGCTACGAGCAGTACTTC.

This clone was seen just once. The chain combines TRBV28 with TRBJ1-3; a weak D match, TRBD1 (6 bases). Deletions cut 7 bases from V and 0 bases from J, with 16 bases between. In germline, CDR1 is MDHEN, CDR2 SYDVKM. The length of the CDR3 is 16 residues. CDR3 nucleotide sequence: TGTGCCAGCACACCAGGTACAGGGCACTCTGGAAACACCATATATTTT. Its translation is CASTPGTGHSGNTIYF.

The V and J genes are TRBV6-8 and TRBJ1-1; D is uncertain. The CDR3 is made up of 14 amino acids. V was shortened by 5 bases and J by 11 bases, with 21 bases between the two germline ends. CDR1 is MNHGY, CDR2 SAAAGT, per germline. The CDR3 nucleotides are TGTGCCAGCAGTCCGTCCGTTGACACGCCACCCGCTTTCTTT. As protein: CASSPSVDTPPAFF.

CDR3 in DNA: TGTGCCATCAGTGAGTTAAACCCGGCCCCCGGGACTAGCCTCTGTGGCTCTGACGAGCAGTACTTC. Its translation is CAISELNPAPGTSLCGSDEQYF. The V gene is TRBV10-3, the J gene TRBJ2-7; the match to TRBD2 covers 9 bases. The CDR3 extends over 22 amino acids. In germline, CDR1 is ENHRY, CDR2 SYGVKD. Trimming removed 1 base from V and 5 bases from J; junction bases left unmatched: 27.

This clone was observed a few times. This sequence joins TRBV11-3 and TRBJ1-5, with 8 bases matching TRBD1. Germline V CDR1 and CDR2: SGHNT, YENEEA. The V gene end was trimmed by 4 bases and the J gene end by 4 bases; junction bases not matched to a gene: 6. The CDR3 consists of 15 residues. CDR3 in DNA: TGTGCCAGCAGCTCCCGAGACAGGGGTAATCAGCCCCAGCATTTT. Protein product: CASSSRDRGNQPQHF.

The V call is TRBV19, the J call TRBJ2-5; D is uncertain. Trimming took 5 bases from V and 5 from J, leaving 12 bases between them. This CDR3 contains 13 residues. In germline, CDR1 is LNHDA, CDR2 SQIVND (reference sequence). The CDR3 is CASSPTVRETQYF. The CDR3 region has the DNA TGTGCCAGTAGTCCGACGGTCCGGGAGACCCAGTACTTC.

This chain uses TRBV6-8 with TRBJ1-1, with 7 nucleotides matching TRBD1. Germline V CDR1 and CDR2: MNHGY, SAAAGT. The length of the CDR3 is 14 residues. V was clipped by 6 bases and J by 0 bases; unmatched bases: 4. CDR3 in amino acids: CASSRDSMNTEAFF. DNA for the CDR3: TGTGCCAGCAGCCGGGACAGCATGAACACTGAAGCTTTCTTT.

The gene calls are TRBV6-8 and TRBJ1-5, with D unclear. Trimming stripped 2 bases from V and 2 bases from J, with 10 bases between. CDR1 MNHGY and CDR2 SAAAGT come from the germline V gene. The CDR3 has 15 residues. The CDR3: CASSYGMTGNQPQHF. In nucleotides, the CDR3 is TGTGCCAGCAGTTACGGCATGACGGGCAATCAGCCCCAGCATTTT.

This chain links TRBV11-3 with TRBJ1-1; TRBD1 is a possible D gene (5 bases). V lost 5 bases and J lost 4, with 14 bases in between. This CDR3 has 14 residues. From germline, CDR1 is SGHNT and CDR2 YENEEA. The DNA of the CDR3 is TGTGCCAGCAGCCCTTCGGCAGGGACCACTGAAGCTTTCTTT. This translates into CASSPSAGTTEAFF.

This chain joins TRBV6-8 and TRBJ2-3; D is tentatively TRBD1 or TRBD2 (5 bases each). This CDR3 has 16 residues. The V end lost 6 bases, the J end lost 2 bases, and 18 bases lay between the germline ends. CDR1 MNHGY and CDR2 SAAAGT come from the germline V gene. The CDR3 is CASRALGDRFTDTQYF. CDR3 coding DNA: TGTGCCAGCAGGGCCCTGGGGGACCGATTCACAGATACGCAGTATTTT.

The chain recombines TRBV11-3 with TRBJ2-7; the match to TRBD2 covers 11 bases. Germline CDR1 SGHNT, CDR2 YENEEA. After removal of 1 base from V and 7 bases from J, the junction contained 12 bases not matched to a gene. The CDR3 consists of 17 residues. CDR3 DNA sequence: TGTGCCAGCAGCTTAGTAGGGGCAGGAAGACTAGCGGGAGAGCAGTACTTC. This codes for CASSLVGAGRLAGEQYF.